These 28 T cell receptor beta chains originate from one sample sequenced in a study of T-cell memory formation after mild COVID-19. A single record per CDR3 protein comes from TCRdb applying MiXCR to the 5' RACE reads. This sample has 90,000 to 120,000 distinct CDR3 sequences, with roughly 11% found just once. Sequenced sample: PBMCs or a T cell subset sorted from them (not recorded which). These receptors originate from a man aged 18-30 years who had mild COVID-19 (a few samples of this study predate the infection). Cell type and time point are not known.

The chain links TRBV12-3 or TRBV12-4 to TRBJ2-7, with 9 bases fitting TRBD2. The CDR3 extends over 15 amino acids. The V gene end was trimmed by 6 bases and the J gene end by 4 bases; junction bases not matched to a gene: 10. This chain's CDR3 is CASSTWTAGGYEQYF. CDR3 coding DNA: TGTGCCAGCAGCACCTGGACGGCGGGGGGGTACGAGCAGTACTTC.

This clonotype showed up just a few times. CDR3 region: CASSLEPGLQETQYF. In DNA form, the CDR3 reads TGTGCCAGCAGCTTAGAGCCAGGCCTCCAAGAGACCCAGTACTTC. The gene calls are TRBV7-3 and TRBJ2-5, with no clear D. This CDR3 comprises 15 residues. Trimming removed 2 bases from V and 1 base from J, with 11 bases in between. CDR1 and CDR2 from the germline V gene are SGHTA and FQGTGA. The variable domain in full, with the rest retrieved from reference TRBV7-3 and TRBJ2-5, is GAGVSQTPSNKVTEKGKYVELRCDPISGHTALYWYRQSLGQGPEFLIYFQGTGAADDSGLPNDRFFAVRPEGSVSTLKIQRTERGDSAVYLCASSLEPGLQETQYFGPGTRLLVL.

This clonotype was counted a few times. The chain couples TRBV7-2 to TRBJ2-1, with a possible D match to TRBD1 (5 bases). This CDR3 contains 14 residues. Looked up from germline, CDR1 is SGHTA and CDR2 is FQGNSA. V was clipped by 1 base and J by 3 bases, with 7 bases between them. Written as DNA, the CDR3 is TGTGCCAGCAGCTTAGGGACACTCTACAATGAGCAGTTCTTC. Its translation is CASSLGTLYNEQFF.

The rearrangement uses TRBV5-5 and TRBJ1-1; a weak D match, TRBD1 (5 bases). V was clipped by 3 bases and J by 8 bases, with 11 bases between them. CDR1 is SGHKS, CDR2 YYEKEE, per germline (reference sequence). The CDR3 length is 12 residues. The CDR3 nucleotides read TGTGCCAGCAGCTGGGAGGGACGAGAAGCTTTCTTT. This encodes CASSWEGREAFF.

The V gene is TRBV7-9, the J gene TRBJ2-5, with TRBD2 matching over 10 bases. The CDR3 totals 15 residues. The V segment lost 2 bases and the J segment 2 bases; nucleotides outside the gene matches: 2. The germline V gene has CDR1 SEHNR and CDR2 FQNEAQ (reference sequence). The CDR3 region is CASSLLAGEQETQYF. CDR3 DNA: TGTGCCAGCAGCTTACTAGCGGGGGAACAAGAGACCCAGTACTTC.

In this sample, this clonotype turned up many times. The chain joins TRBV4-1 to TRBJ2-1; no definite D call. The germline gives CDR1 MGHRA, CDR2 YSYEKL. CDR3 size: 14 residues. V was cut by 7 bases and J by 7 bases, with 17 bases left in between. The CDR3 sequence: CASNPDPGLNEQFF. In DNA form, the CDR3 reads TGCGCCAGCAACCCTGACCCAGGTTTGAATGAGCAGTTCTTC.

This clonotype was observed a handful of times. The CDR3, as DNA: TGTGCCAGCAGCCCCGGCCCGGGGGGCCATCGGCCCCAGCATTTT. Its protein is CASSPGPGGHRPQHF. The V call is TRBV5-6, the J call TRBJ1-5, with D possibly matching TRBD1 (6 bases). The V end lost 4 bases, the J end lost 9 bases, and 20 bases lay between the germline ends. Looked up from germline, CDR1 is SGHDT and CDR2 is YYEEEE. The CDR3 length is 15 residues.

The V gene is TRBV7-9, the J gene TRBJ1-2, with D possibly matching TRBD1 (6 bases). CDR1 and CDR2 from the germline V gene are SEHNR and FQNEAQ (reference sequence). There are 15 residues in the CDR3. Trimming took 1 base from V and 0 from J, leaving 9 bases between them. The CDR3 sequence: CASSLGTDPNYGYTF. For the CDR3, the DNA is TGTGCCAGCAGCTTAGGGACAGACCCTAACTATGGCTACACCTTC.

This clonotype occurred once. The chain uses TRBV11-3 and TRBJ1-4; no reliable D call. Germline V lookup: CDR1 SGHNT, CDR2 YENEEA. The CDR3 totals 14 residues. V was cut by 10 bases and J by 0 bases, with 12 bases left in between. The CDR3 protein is CATGRETTNEKLFF. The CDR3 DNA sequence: TGTGCCACGGGGAGGGAAACAACTAATGAAAAACTGTTTTTT.

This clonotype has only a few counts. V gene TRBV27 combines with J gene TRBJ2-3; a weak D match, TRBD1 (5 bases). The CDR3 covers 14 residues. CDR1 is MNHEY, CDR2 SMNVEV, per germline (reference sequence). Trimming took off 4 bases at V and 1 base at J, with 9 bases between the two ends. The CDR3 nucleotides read TGTGCCAGCAGTTCACAGGACGGCACAGATACGCAGTATTTT. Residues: CASSSQDGTDTQYF.

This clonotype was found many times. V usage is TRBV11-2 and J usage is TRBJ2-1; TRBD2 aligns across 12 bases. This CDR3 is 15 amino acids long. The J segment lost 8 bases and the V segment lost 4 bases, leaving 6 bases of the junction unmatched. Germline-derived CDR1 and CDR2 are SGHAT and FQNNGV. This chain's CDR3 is CASSSSGGEQYEQFF. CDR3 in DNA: TGTGCCAGCAGCTCTAGCGGGGGGGAGCAGTATGAGCAGTTCTTC.

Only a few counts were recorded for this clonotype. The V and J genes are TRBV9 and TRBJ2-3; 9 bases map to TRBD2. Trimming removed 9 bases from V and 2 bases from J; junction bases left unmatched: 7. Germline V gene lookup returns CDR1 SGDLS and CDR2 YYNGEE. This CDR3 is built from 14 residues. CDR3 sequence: CATTAGGDTDTQYF. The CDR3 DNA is TGTGCCACAACAGCGGGGGGCGACACAGATACGCAGTATTTT.

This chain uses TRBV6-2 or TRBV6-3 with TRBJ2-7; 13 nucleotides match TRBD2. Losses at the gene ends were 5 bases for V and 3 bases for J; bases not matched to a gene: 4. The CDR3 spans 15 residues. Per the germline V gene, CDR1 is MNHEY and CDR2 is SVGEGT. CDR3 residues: CASSHGLAGVYEQYV. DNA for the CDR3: TGTGCCAGCAGTCACGGACTAGCGGGGGTCTACGAGCAGTACGTC.

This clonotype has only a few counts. CDR3: CSVEGQANSYEQYF. In DNA, the CDR3 is TGCAGTGTAGAGGGACAGGCGAACTCCTACGAGCAGTACTTC. The J gene is TRBJ2-7, the V gene TRBV20-1; 8 bases fit TRBD1. CDR3 length: 14 amino acids. In germline, CDR1 is DFQATT, CDR2 SNEGSKA (reference sequence). The trim removed 7 bases at V and 0 bases at J, leaving 8 bases unmatched.

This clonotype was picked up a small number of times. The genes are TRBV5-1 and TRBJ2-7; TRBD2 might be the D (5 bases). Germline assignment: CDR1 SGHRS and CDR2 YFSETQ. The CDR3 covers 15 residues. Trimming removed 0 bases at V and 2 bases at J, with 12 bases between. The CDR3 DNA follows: TGCGCCAGCAGCTTGGATCTGGGGAGAACCTACGAGCAGTACGTC. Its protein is CASSLDLGRTYEQYV.

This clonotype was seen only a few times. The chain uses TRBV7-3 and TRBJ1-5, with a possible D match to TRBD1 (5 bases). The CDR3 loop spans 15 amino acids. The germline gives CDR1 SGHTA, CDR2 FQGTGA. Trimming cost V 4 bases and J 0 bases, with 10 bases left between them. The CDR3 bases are TGTGCCAGCAGCTGGGGGAGGAATAGCAATCAGCCCCAGCATTTT. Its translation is CASSWGRNSNQPQHF.

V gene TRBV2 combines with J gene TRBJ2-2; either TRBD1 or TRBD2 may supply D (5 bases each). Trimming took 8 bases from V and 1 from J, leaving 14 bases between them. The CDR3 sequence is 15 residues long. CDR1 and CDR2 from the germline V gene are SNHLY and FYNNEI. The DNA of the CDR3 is TGTGCCAGCGGGTTTCGGGACCAGAACACCGGGGAGCTGTTTTTT. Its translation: CASGFRDQNTGELFF.

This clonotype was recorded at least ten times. For the CDR3, the DNA is TGTGCCAGCCAAAGCCCGGAGGTGACAGGGGGTGGGGAGACCCAGTACTTC. Translated: CASQSPEVTGGGETQYF. The chain couples TRBV28 to TRBJ2-5, with 9 bases aligning to TRBD1. This CDR3 is 17 amino acids long. The germline CDR1 and CDR2 sequences are MDHEN and SYDVKM. J gave up 5 bases and V 8 bases, and 18 bases lay outside the gene matches.

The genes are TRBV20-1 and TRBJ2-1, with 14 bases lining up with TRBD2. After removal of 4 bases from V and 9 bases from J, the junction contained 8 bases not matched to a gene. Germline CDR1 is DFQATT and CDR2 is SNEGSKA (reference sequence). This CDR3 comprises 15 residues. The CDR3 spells CSATGTSGGVGEQFF. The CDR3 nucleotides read TGCAGTGCTACCGGGACTAGCGGGGGAGTGGGTGAGCAGTTCTTC.

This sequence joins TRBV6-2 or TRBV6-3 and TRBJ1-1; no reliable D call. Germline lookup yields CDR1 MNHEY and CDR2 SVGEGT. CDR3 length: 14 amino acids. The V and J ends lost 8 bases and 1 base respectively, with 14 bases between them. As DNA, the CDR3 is TGTGCCAGCTTGAGTTTGGCAGGGAACACTGAAGCTTTCTTT. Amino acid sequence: CASLSLAGNTEAFF.

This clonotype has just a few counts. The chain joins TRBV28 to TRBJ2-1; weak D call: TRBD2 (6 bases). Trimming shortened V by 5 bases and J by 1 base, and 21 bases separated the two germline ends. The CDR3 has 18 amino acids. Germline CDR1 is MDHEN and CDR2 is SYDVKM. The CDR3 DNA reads TGTGCCAGCAGTCCGCTGGGCCAAGCGGGCGGTTCCTACAATGAGCAGTTCTTC. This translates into CASSPLGQAGGSYNEQFF.

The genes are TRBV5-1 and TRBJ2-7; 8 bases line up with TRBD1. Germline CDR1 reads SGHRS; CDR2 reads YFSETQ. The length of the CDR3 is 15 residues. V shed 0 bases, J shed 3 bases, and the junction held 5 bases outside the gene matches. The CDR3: CASSLEGQDRYEQYF. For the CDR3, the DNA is TGCGCCAGCAGCTTGGAGGGACAGGACCGCTACGAGCAGTACTTC.

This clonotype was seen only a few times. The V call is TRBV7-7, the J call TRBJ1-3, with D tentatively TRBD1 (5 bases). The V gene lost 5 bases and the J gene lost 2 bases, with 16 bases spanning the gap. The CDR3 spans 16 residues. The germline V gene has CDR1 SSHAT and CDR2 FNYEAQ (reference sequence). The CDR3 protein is CASSQFCQGTGNTIYF. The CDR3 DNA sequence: TGTGCCAGCAGCCAGTTCTGTCAGGGAACTGGAAACACCATATATTTT.

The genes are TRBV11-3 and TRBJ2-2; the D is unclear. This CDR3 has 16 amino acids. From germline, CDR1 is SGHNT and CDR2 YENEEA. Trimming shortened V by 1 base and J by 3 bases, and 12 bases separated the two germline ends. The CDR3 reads CASSLAGHTHTGELFF. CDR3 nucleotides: TGTGCCAGCAGCTTAGCTGGTCACACCCACACCGGGGAGCTGTTTTTT.

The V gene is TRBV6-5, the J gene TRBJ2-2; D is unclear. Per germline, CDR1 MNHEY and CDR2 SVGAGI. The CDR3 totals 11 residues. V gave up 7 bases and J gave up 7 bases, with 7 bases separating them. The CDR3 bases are TGTGCCAGCATCAACGGCGGGGAGCTGTTTTTT. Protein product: CASINGGELFF.

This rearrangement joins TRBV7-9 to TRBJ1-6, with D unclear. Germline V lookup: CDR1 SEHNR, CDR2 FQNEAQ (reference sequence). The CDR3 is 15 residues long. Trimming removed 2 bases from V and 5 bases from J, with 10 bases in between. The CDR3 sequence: CASSLMEGNNSPLHF. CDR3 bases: TGTGCCAGCAGCTTAATGGAGGGCAATAATTCACCCCTCCACTTT.

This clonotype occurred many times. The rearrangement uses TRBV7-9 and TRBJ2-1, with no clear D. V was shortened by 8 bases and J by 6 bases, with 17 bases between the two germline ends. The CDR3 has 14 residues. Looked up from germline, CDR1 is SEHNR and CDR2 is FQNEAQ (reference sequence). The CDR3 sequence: CASSVVLGVNEQFF. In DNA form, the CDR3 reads TGTGCCAGCTCAGTTGTTTTGGGTGTCAATGAGCAGTTCTTC.

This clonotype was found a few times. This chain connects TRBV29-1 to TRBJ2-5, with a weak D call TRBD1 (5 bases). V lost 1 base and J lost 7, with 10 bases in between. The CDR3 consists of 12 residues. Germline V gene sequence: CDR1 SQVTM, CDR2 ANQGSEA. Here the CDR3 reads CSVEGQSRTQYF. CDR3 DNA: TGCAGCGTTGAAGGACAGTCCAGGACCCAGTACTTC. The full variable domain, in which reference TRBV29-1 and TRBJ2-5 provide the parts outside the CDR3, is SAVISQKPSRDICQRGTSLTIQCQVDSQVTMMFWYRQQPGQSLTLIATANQGSEATYESGFVIDKFPISRPNLTFSTLTVSNMSPEDSSIYLCSVEGQSRTQYFGPGTRLLVL.